This T cell receptor (beta chain) derives from a study of blood T cell repertoires in COVID-19. Overall study context: In each case, the material was cDNA or gDNA derived from T cells, B-cell-depleted T cells, or PBMCs.

The V end was cut by 1 base, the J end by 9 bases, with 15 bases between. Per the germline V gene, CDR1 is LNHDA and CDR2 is SQIVND (reference sequence). The CDR3 extends over 14 amino acids. Seattle cases were enrolled at active infection and followed longitudinally. Per the study methods: For nucleated cells, counts were estimated from reference gene primer amplification. Produced via immunoSEQ multiplex PCR; TCRdb's table is partial and in-frame only. V and J calls and clone size are as listed in that table; D and trimming were resolved from the DNA. This table has approximately 46,000 clones, 80% to 85% appearing once.

The chain has TRBV19 and TRBJ1-1; TRBD1 is a possible D gene (6 bases). Sequenced input: peripheral blood. The sequence came from a woman aged 80 or over with COVID-19, enrolled during active disease. This CDR3 is CASSIAAGDTKAFF. CDR3 DNA: TGTGCCAGTAGTATAGCGGCAGGGGATACGAAAGCTTTCTTT.